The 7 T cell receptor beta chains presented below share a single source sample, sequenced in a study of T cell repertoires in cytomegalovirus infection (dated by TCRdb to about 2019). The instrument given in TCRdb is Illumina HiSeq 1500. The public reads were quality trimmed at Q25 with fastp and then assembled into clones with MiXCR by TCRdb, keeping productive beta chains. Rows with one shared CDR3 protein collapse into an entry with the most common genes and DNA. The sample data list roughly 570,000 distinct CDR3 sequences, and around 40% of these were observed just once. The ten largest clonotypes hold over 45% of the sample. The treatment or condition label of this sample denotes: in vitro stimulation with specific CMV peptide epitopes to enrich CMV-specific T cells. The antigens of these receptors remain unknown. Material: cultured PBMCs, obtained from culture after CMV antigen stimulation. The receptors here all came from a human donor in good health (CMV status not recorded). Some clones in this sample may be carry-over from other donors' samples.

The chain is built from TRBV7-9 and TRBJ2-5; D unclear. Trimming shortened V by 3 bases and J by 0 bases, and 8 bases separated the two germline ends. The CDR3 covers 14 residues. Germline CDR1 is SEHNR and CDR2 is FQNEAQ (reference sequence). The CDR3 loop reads CASSLREDQETQYF. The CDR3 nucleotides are TGTGCCAGCAGCTTGAGAGAGGACCAAGAGACCCAGTACTTC.

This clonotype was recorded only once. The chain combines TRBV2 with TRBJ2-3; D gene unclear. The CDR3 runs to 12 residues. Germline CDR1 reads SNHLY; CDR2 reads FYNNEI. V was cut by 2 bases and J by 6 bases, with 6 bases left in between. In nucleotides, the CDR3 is TGTGCCAGCAGTGAAATTCAGGATACGCAGTATTTT. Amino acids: CASSEIQDTQYF.

This CDR3 reads CASSRGLVGREQFF. For the CDR3, the DNA is TGTGCCAGCAGTCGGGGACTAGTCGGGAGGGAGCAGTTCTTC. The rearrangement links TRBV12-3 or TRBV12-4 to TRBJ2-1; 8 nucleotides align to TRBD2. CDR3 length: 14 residues. The trim removed 5 bases at V and 10 bases at J, leaving 10 bases unmatched.

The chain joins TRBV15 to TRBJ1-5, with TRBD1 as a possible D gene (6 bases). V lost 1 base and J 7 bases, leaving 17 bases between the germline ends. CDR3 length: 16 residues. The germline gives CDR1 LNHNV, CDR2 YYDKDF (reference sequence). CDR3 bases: TGTGCCACCAGCAGAGGCGGACAGTTGGGACAACAGCCCCAGCATTTT. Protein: CATSRGGQLGQQPQHF.

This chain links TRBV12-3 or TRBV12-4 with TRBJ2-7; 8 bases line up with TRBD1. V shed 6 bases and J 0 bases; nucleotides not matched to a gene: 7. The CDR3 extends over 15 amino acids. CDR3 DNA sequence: TGTGCCAGCAGCACAGGGGGAACAAGCTCCTACGAGCAGTACTTC. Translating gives CASSTGGTSSYEQYF.

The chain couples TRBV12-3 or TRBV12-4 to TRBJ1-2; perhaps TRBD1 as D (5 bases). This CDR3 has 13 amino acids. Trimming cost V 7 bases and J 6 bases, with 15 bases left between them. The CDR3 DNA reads TGTGCCAGCACCCGCGACAGAGGAGATGGCTACACCTTC. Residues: CASTRDRGDGYTF.

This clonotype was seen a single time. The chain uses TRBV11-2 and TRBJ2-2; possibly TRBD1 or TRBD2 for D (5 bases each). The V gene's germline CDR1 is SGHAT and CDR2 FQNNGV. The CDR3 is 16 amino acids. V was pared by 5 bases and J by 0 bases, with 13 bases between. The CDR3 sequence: CASSALGTANTGELFF. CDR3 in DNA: TGTGCCAGCAGCGCTCTTGGGACGGCGAACACCGGGGAGCTGTTTTTT.